This TCR beta chain came from a study of response to subunit inactivated influenza vaccine. The CDR3 sequence is 14 residues long. Trimming took off 0 bases at V and 5 bases at J, with 9 bases between the two ends. The germline V gene encodes CDR1 SEHNR and CDR2 FQNEAQ (reference sequence). TCRdb re-derived calls from the RT-PCR reads in MiXCR, one entry per CDR3 protein. The sample consists of 250,000 to 350,000 distinct CDR3 sequences, over 20% of them appearing once. The receptor comes from a man aged 45 to 70 who received an inactivated influenza vaccine. The specimen was PBMCs from blood, collected less than 22 months after vaccination. The chain combines TRBV7-9 with TRBJ2-3; D is undetermined. CDR3 protein: CASSLALQQDTQYF. The CDR3 DNA reads TGTGCCAGCAGCTTAGCGCTTCAACAAGATACGCAGTATTTT.